One and the same sample provided the 23 T cell receptor beta chains below, sequenced in a study of T-cell reconstitution after alpha-beta-depleted transplantation in children. Unique molecular identifiers were incorporated into the prepared TCRbeta library. From the PCR reads, TCRdb called clonotypes with MiXCR, one entry per CDR3 protein. The sample consists of 200,000 to 250,000 distinct CDR3 sequences, about 11% of them appearing once. This specimen was PBMCs, taken before TCRalphabeta/CD19-depleted stem cell transplant. The receptors were gathered from a child less than two years old with acute myeloid leukemia, due to receive a stem cell transplant.

This clonotype came up many times. V and J are TRBV5-5 and TRBJ1-1; no clear D. The CDR3 length is 14 residues. Trimming removed 3 bases from V and 4 bases from J, with 13 bases in between. Per the germline V gene, CDR1 is SGHKS and CDR2 is YYEKEE (reference sequence). The CDR3: CASSYSGRGTEAFF. In DNA, the CDR3 is TGTGCCAGCAGCTATTCAGGTCGGGGCACTGAAGCTTTCTTT.

This clonotype was counted once. The CDR3 DNA reads TGCGCCAGCAGCACCGGGGGGCTAGGAAACACCATATATTTT. It encodes CASSTGGLGNTIYF. V and J are TRBV5-1 and TRBJ1-3, with a possible D match to TRBD1 (6 bases). This CDR3 spans 14 amino acids. Per the germline V gene, CDR1 is SGHRS and CDR2 is YFSETQ. V was trimmed by 4 bases and J by 4 bases, leaving 12 bases between them.

Concerning this clonotype itself: The junction departs from germline at one end; a sequencing error may be responsible. The V gene is TRBV19, the J gene TRBJ2-1; D is ambiguous. The germline V gene has CDR1 LNHDA and CDR2 SQIVND (reference sequence). This CDR3 has 15 amino acids. The CDR3 DNA follows: TGTGCCAGTAGTATTCGCGTCACCAATTTCAATGAGCCGTTCTTC. Encoded protein: CASSIRVTNFNEPFF.

This clonotype was seen ten or more times. The chain recombines TRBV4-3 with TRBJ2-1; the match to TRBD2 covers 13 bases. The CDR3 totals 14 residues. Germline CDR1 LGHNA, CDR2 YSLEER. Trimming removed 4 bases from V and 6 bases from J; junction bases left unmatched: 0. The CDR3 bases are TGCGCCAGCAGCCGGACTAGCGGGAGCAATGAGCAGTTCTTC. This translates into CASSRTSGSNEQFF.

The sample holds a few counts of this clonotype. The chain has TRBV27 and TRBJ2-1, with TRBD2 matching over 7 bases. Looked up from germline, CDR1 is MNHEY and CDR2 is SMNVEV (reference sequence). The CDR3 runs 16 residues. V dropped 4 bases and J dropped 7; count of bases not matched to a gene: 13. CDR3 coding DNA: TGTGCCAGCAGTTATTTGGGGGAGGGCCCAGGGAATGAGCAGTTCTTC. The encoded protein is CASSYLGEGPGNEQFF.

This clonotype was detected many times. The germline gene is not matched at one end of the junction; a read error may be the cause. V gene TRBV28 combines with J gene TRBJ2-7; a weak D match, TRBD2 (5 bases). The CDR3 extends over 12 amino acids. Germline CDR1 MDHEN, CDR2 SYDVKM. CDR3 residues: CASSLQLLGELF. For the CDR3, the DNA is TGTGCCAGCAGTTTACAGTTGCTCGGGGAGCTCTTC.

The chain couples TRBV24-1 to TRBJ1-5; TRBD1 might be the D (5 bases). CDR1 is KGHDR, CDR2 SFDVKD, per germline. The ends were cut back, 3 bases at V and 11 bases at J, with 10 bases in the middle. CDR3 length: 12 amino acids. In DNA form, the CDR3 reads TGTGCCACCAGTGATCAGGGACTGTCCCAGCATTTT. Its protein is CATSDQGLSQHF.

This clonotype was recorded many times. This chain's CDR3 is CSVLTGSTGELFF. The CDR3 nucleotides read TGCAGCGTCCTGACAGGGTCCACCGGGGAGCTGTTTTTT. The gene calls are TRBV29-1 and TRBJ2-2; 7 nucleotides agree with TRBD1. The CDR3 is made up of 13 amino acids. The germline V gene encodes CDR1 SQVTM and CDR2 ANQGSEA. Germline trimming cut 6 bases from V and 4 bases from J; bases unmatched to any gene: 5.

This clonotype was detected once. A clone one base away is much larger, so this may be a read error. The chain links TRBV15 to TRBJ2-4, with D hard to call. This CDR3 has 15 amino acids. Germline V gene lookup returns CDR1 LNHNV and CDR2 YYDKDF (reference sequence). In DNA form, the CDR3 reads TGTGCCACCGGCAGAGATCGCGGAGCCCAAAACATTCAGTACTTC. Translation gives CATGRDRGAQNIQYF.

This clonotype was found many times. V is TRBV7-9 and J is TRBJ2-3, with 9 bases fitting TRBD1. CDR3 length: 15 amino acids. Germline V gene lookup returns CDR1 SEHNR and CDR2 FQNEAQ (reference sequence). The ends lost 5 bases at V and 12 bases at J; junction bases unmatched: 15. The CDR3 DNA is TGTGCCAGCAGCATAGTCTTGTCCGGGACAGGGAAACAGTATTTT. Amino acid sequence: CASSIVLSGTGKQYF.

This clonotype was counted at least ten times. The chain uses TRBV20-1 and TRBJ2-3, with D unclear. Per germline, CDR1 DFQATT and CDR2 SNEGSKA (reference sequence). The V gene lost 5 bases and the J gene lost 0 bases, with 12 bases spanning the gap. The CDR3 covers 14 residues. CDR3 sequence: CSAQGASSTDTQYF. CDR3 nucleotide sequence: TGCAGTGCTCAAGGAGCCTCTAGCACAGATACGCAGTATTTT.

This clonotype came up many times. This chain uses TRBV19 with TRBJ2-7; D gene uncertain. This CDR3 spans 15 amino acids. The germline V gene has CDR1 LNHDA and CDR2 SQIVND (reference sequence). V shed 1 base and J shed 0 bases, with 10 bases lying between them. The CDR3 DNA is TGTGCCAGTAGTATAGCAGGATTTTCCTCCTACGAGCAGTACTTC. The encoded protein is CASSIAGFSSYEQYF.

This clonotype was recorded at least ten times. The chain has TRBV28 and TRBJ1-5; D is perhaps TRBD1 (5 bases). The CDR3 length is 19 residues. Germline lookup yields CDR1 MDHEN and CDR2 SYDVKM. Between the trimmed V and J ends, which lost 2 bases and 0 bases, there was a span of 20 bases. CDR3 in amino acids: CASSLALVWGSYSNQPQHF. The CDR3 nucleotides are TGTGCCAGCAGTTTAGCTCTTGTTTGGGGGAGTTATAGCAATCAGCCCCAGCATTTT.

Many counts were recorded for this clonotype. The rearrangement links TRBV12-3 or TRBV12-4 to TRBJ1-2; no firm D call. V gave up 3 bases and J gave up 4 bases, with 9 bases separating them. The CDR3 is made up of 13 amino acids. CDR3 in DNA: TGTGCCAGCAGTTTGCCCGACATCTATGGCTACACCTTC. It specifies CASSLPDIYGYTF.

This clonotype was recorded at least ten times. This chain links TRBV20-1 with TRBJ2-1; D is perhaps TRBD2 (5 bases). Germline-derived CDR1 and CDR2 are DFQATT and SNEGSKA (reference sequence). The CDR3 is 12 residues long. V was cut by 3 bases and J by 2 bases, with 5 bases left in between. Here the CDR3 reads CSASGTYNEQFF. DNA of the CDR3: TGCAGTGCTAGCGGGACCTACAATGAGCAGTTCTTC.

Many counts were recorded for this clonotype. The V call is TRBV20-1, the J call TRBJ1-6, with 9 bases lining up with TRBD1. This CDR3 spans 15 amino acids. Germline V gene data show CDR1 as DFQATT and CDR2 as SNEGSKA (reference sequence). After removal of 3 bases from V and 9 bases from J, the junction contained 9 bases not matched to a gene. Written as DNA, the CDR3 is TGCAGTGCTAGTGTAGGACAGGGGAGGGTTTCACCCCTCCACTTT. Protein product: CSASVGQGRVSPLHF.

This clonotype was picked up many times. This rearrangement joins TRBV29-1 to TRBJ2-5; D perhaps matches TRBD1 (5 bases). Germline V gene data show CDR1 as SQVTM and CDR2 as ANQGSEA. The CDR3 is 12 residues long. Trimming cost V 4 bases and J 1 base, with 7 bases left between them. The chain's CDR3 is CSVGQTQETQYF. In DNA form, the CDR3 reads TGCAGCGTTGGACAGACCCAAGAGACCCAGTACTTC.

This clonotype showed up many times. This chain joins TRBV5-1 and TRBJ2-7; 7 bases are shared with TRBD1. CDR3 length: 16 residues. Germline V gene lookup returns CDR1 SGHRS and CDR2 YFSETQ. Trimming at V came to 0 bases and at J to 3 bases, leaving 9 bases not matched to a gene. DNA for the CDR3: TGCGCCAGCAGCTTGGAACACGGGACAGCTTACTACGAGCAGTACTTC. Residues: CASSLEHGTAYYEQYF.

This clonotype was seen only a few times. The V and J genes are TRBV19 and TRBJ2-4; no firm D call. The germline gives CDR1 LNHDA, CDR2 SQIVND (reference sequence). Trimming took 5 bases from V and 0 from J, leaving 11 bases between them. The CDR3 contains 15 residues. The CDR3 nucleotides are TGTGCCAGTAGTTGGCGGAACCTAGCCAAAAACATTCAGTACTTC. The encoded protein is CASSWRNLAKNIQYF.

This clonotype was seen repeatedly, ten times or more. The V gene is TRBV6-1, the J gene TRBJ2-1; D gene uncertain. Germline V gene sequence: CDR1 MNHNS, CDR2 SASEGT. CDR3 size: 13 residues. V lost 7 bases and J lost 3, with 10 bases in between. The CDR3 DNA follows: TGTGCCAGCACCTCGGAGTTCTACAATGAGCAGTTCTTC. Amino acids: CASTSEFYNEQFF.

J is TRBJ2-2 and V is TRBV12-3 or TRBV12-4; D may be TRBD2 (5 bases). V lost 6 bases, J lost 0 bases, and 11 bases lay in between. The CDR3 runs to 15 residues. The CDR3: CASSSSGSNTGELFF. Written as DNA, the CDR3 is TGTGCCAGCAGCTCGTCGGGATCGAACACCGGGGAGCTGTTTTTT.

In its sample, this clonotype was seen many times. The chain combines TRBV12-3 or TRBV12-4 with TRBJ2-3; 11 positions agree with TRBD2. The CDR3 runs 16 residues. V lost 6 bases and J lost 4; bases outside the gene matches: 9. CDR3 DNA: TGTGCCAGCAGCAAACTACTAGCGGGAGACCCAGATACGCAGTATTTT. Translated, it gives CASSKLLAGDPDTQYF.

This clonotype has ten or more counts. V usage is TRBV7-9 and J usage is TRBJ1-3; D gene ambiguous. This CDR3 has 14 amino acids. Trimming took off 5 bases at V and 0 bases at J, with 8 bases between the two ends. Germline CDR1 is SEHNR and CDR2 is FQNEAQ (reference sequence). The chain's CDR3 is CASSRETSGNTIYF. The CDR3 DNA reads TGTGCCAGCAGCCGGGAGACCTCTGGAAACACCATATATTTT.